This T cell receptor beta chain was sequenced in a study of T-cell reconstitution after alpha-beta-depleted transplantation in children. As it was prepared, the TCRbeta library received unique molecular identifiers. TCRdb re-called the PCR reads with MiXCR, one entry per CDR3 protein. The sample holds 800,000 to 1,000,000 distinct CDR3 sequences, roughly 29% seen once. Germline V gene sequence: CDR1 SGHRS, CDR2 YFSETQ. Trimming cost V 3 bases and J 3 bases; bases outside gene matches: 8. This CDR3 has 16 amino acids. The table lists this clonotype with a few counts. The clonotype comes from a boy in the first two years of life who had a stem cell transplant for SCID, so the T cells may come from the graft donor. The gene calls are TRBV5-1 and TRBJ2-2, with 7 bases identical to TRBD1. The source material was PBMCs, mostly from graft donor cells, sampled 360 days after TCRalphabeta/CD19-depleted stem cell transplant. The CDR3 region is CASSSAWTGDTGELFF. DNA for the CDR3: TGCGCCAGCAGCTCTGCTTGGACAGGCGACACCGGGGAGCTGTTTTTT.